One and the same sample provided the 9 T cell receptor beta chains below, sequenced in a study of CD4 T cells in relation to SARS-CoV-2 and coronaviruses. Some clones are missing from TCRdb's copy, which holds only in-frame ones; the method was immunoSEQ multiplex PCR. The table includes about 24,000 clones, around 70% detected once. Which antigens these TCRs recognize remains unknown. Before the COVID-19 pandemic, during about 2011-2018, CD4+ T cells were taken from unexposed donors. After about 10 days of culture, CD4+ T cells were isolated. The sequenced sample was CD4+ T cells from PBMCs, cultured in vitro. The receptors here all came from a human donor in good health.

The CDR3 DNA is TGTGCCAGCAGTTTGGTCGGGAGACAAGAGACCCAGTACTTC. The encoded protein is CASSLVGRQETQYF. The V gene is TRBV28, the J gene TRBJ2-5; weak D call: TRBD2 (6 bases). The germline V gene has CDR1 MDHEN and CDR2 SYDVKM. V lost 3 bases to trimming and J lost 2 bases, with 10 bases between them. This CDR3 is 14 amino acids long.

This clone appeared a few times. This chain connects TRBV5-1 to TRBJ2-3; TRBD2 matches 10 bases. Germline CDR1 reads SGHRS; CDR2 reads YFSETQ. This CDR3 comprises 15 residues. V shed 2 bases and J 6 bases; nucleotides not matched to a gene: 6. This chain's CDR3 is CASSLKAGGLDTQYF. CDR3 bases: TGCGCCAGCAGCTTAAAAGCGGGAGGGCTGGATACGCAGTATTTT.

This chain connects TRBV3-1 (or the pseudogene TRBV3-2) to TRBJ1-1; D is perhaps TRBD1 (5 bases). Germline CDR1 is LGHDT and CDR2 is YNNKEL (reference sequence). The length of the CDR3 is 13 residues. V lost 4 bases to trimming and J lost 5 bases, with 11 bases between them. The CDR3 DNA reads as TGTGCCAGCAGCCCCAGGGTTGGTACTGAAGCTTTCTTT. Its translation: CASSPRVGTEAFF.

V is TRBV19 and J is TRBJ1-1; the D is unclear. Germline loops: CDR1 LNHDA, CDR2 SQIVND (reference sequence). The CDR3 is 16 amino acids. V lost 5 bases, J lost 4 bases, and 20 bases lay in between. In DNA, the CDR3 is TGTGCCAGTAGTCTCATTGATGTCCGGGTCGGCACTGAAGCTTTCTTT. Its protein is CASSLIDVRVGTEAFF.

The CDR3 protein is CASIGGYEQYF. In DNA, the CDR3 is TGTGCTTCTATTGGGGGCTACGAGCAGTACTTC. The chain couples TRBV7-9 to TRBJ2-7; D possibly uses TRBD1 or TRBD2 (5 bases each). Germline V gene sequence: CDR1 SEHNR, CDR2 FQNEAQ (reference sequence). The CDR3 is 11 amino acids.

The CDR3 region has the DNA TGCAGTGCGAGAAATCTAGAGACCCAGTACTTC. Protein: CSARNLETQYF. This chain links TRBV20-1 with TRBJ2-5; unclear D gene. CDR3 length: 11 residues. Germline CDR1 reads DFQATT; CDR2 reads SNEGSKA (reference sequence). Trimming left V 6 bases short and J 4 bases short, with 9 bases between.

The V call is TRBV19, the J call TRBJ2-7; D is unresolved. The CDR3 has 13 amino acids. The germline V gene encodes CDR1 LNHDA and CDR2 SQIVND (reference sequence). Trimming took 3 bases from V and 2 from J, leaving 8 bases between them. The CDR3 loop is CASSIARPYEQYF. The CDR3 DNA sequence: TGTGCCAGTAGTATCGCCAGGCCCTACGAGCAGTACTTC.

This clone was seen a handful of times. This chain joins TRBV6-1 and TRBJ1-3; D not certain. The CDR3 contains 15 residues. CDR1 is MNHNS, CDR2 SASEGT, per germline. The V gene lost 0 bases and the J gene lost 0 bases, with 6 bases spanning the gap. The CDR3 here is CASSEAEPSGNTIYF. In DNA, the CDR3 is TGTGCCAGCAGTGAAGCAGAACCCTCTGGAAACACCATATATTTT.

This sequence joins TRBV7-3 and TRBJ2-3; TRBD1 aligns across 7 bases. Germline trimming cut 2 bases from V and 0 bases from J; bases unmatched to any gene: 5. CDR3 length equals 16 residues. Germline V lookup: CDR1 SGHTA, CDR2 FQGTGA. In DNA, the CDR3 is TGTGCCAGCAGCTTACAAGGGGGCCTAAGCACAGATACGCAGTATTTT. This translates into CASSLQGGLSTDTQYF.